Presented here are 16 T cell receptor beta chains from one specimen sequenced in a study of blood T cell repertoires in COVID-19. Sequencing used immunoSEQ multiplex PCR; TCRdb keeps in-frame clones, though not all of them. The sample includes about 320,000 clones, about 82% of them seen just once. Sequencing was performed on peripheral blood. These receptors all stem from a woman aged 50 to 65 with acute or convalescent COVID-19.

This chain links TRBV5-1 with TRBJ2-7; 13 bases are a match to TRBD2. V lost 2 bases, J lost 7 bases, and 6 bases stayed unmatched. Germline lookup yields CDR1 SGHRS and CDR2 YFSETQ. The CDR3 totals 15 residues. The CDR3 DNA follows: TGCGCCAGCAGCTTAGCCTCGGGACTAGCGGGGGAGCAGTACTTC. Protein product: CASSLASGLAGEQYF.

The chain uses TRBV29-1 and TRBJ2-7; D is ambiguous. The CDR3 covers 14 residues. Germline V CDR1 and CDR2: SQVTM, ANQGSEA. Trimming stripped 5 bases from V and 2 bases from J, with 16 bases between. The CDR3 DNA reads TGCAGCGTTTTATCCTGGCAAAATACCTACGAGCAGTACTTC. Its translation: CSVLSWQNTYEQYF.

The rearrangement joins TRBV12-3 or TRBV12-4 to TRBJ2-1; tentatively, D is TRBD2 (6 bases). The CDR3 is 12 residues long. V shed 8 bases and J shed 15 bases, with 20 bases lying between them. The CDR3 reads CASSARASASFF. CDR3 nucleotide sequence: TGTGCCAGCTCCGCTAGGGCTAGCGCGTCGTTCTTC.

The gene calls are TRBV5-1 and TRBJ1-4; TRBD1 might be the D (6 bases). The CDR3 is made up of 16 amino acids. Germline V lookup: CDR1 SGHRS, CDR2 YFSETQ. The V end was cut by 6 bases, the J end by 3 bases, with 18 bases between. The CDR3 coding sequence is TGCGCCAGCACCGCATTAGGGGGAAGCGCTAATGAAAAACTGTTTTTT. It yields the protein CASTALGGSANEKLFF.

The V and J genes are TRBV12-5 and TRBJ1-1, with D unclear. V was cut by 1 base and J by 11 bases, with 14 bases left in between. In germline, CDR1 is LGHNT, CDR2 FRNRAP. The CDR3 runs 13 residues. The CDR3 region has the DNA TGTGCTAGTGGTTTGGATTACGAACTCGTGGCTTTCTTT. It codes for CASGLDYELVAFF.

The gene calls are TRBV18 and TRBJ2-7; 7 bases match TRBD2. Germline loops: CDR1 KGHSH, CDR2 LQKENI. This CDR3 is built from 16 residues. The V segment lost 6 bases and the J segment 4 bases; nucleotides outside the gene matches: 15. CDR3 region: CASSGGKRTPYYEQYF. Written as DNA, the CDR3 is TGTGCCAGCTCGGGGGGGAAGCGGACCCCTTATTACGAGCAGTACTTC.

J is TRBJ2-1 and V is TRBV27, with TRBD2 identical over 11 bases. Unmatched junction bases numbered 6, after V lost 4 bases and J lost 7 bases. CDR1 and CDR2 (germline): MNHEY, SMNVEV (reference sequence). This CDR3 spans 15 amino acids. The CDR3 reads CASSYPGLAENEQFF. In DNA, the CDR3 is TGTGCCAGCAGTTATCCGGGACTAGCGGAGAATGAGCAGTTCTTC.

This chain connects TRBV28 to TRBJ2-1, with D tentatively TRBD1 (6 bases). Germline-derived CDR1 and CDR2 are MDHEN and SYDVKM. With 6 bases removed from V and 5 bases from J, the gap between germline ends came to 11 bases. CDR3 length equals 13 residues. The CDR3 nucleotides are TGTGCCAGCAGCTTTGGACAGAACAATGAGCAGTTCTTC. Translating it yields CASSFGQNNEQFF.

This clone was observed a few times. The CDR3 loop is CAIEEESSRGYTF. CDR3 bases: TGTGCCATTGAAGAGGAATCCTCCCGTGGCTACACCTTC. The rearrangement uses TRBV6-5 and TRBJ1-2; D call uncertain. The germline V and J ends were trimmed by 10 bases and 7 bases, with 19 bases remaining between them. Germline loops: CDR1 MNHEY, CDR2 SVGAGI. The CDR3 extends over 13 amino acids.

The CDR3 sequence is CASSLPGRRRPTDTQYF. The CDR3 nucleotides are TGTGCCAGTAGTCTTCCCGGGAGGAGGAGACCCACAGATACGCAGTATTTT. The gene calls are TRBV19 and TRBJ2-3, with TRBD2 matching over 7 bases. The germline V gene encodes CDR1 LNHDA and CDR2 SQIVND (reference sequence). V lost 5 bases and J lost 2; bases outside the gene matches: 13. This CDR3 comprises 17 residues.

The chain combines TRBV18 with TRBJ1-1; D possibly corresponds to TRBD1 (5 bases). The CDR3 is made up of 14 amino acids. Trimming took 3 bases from V and 1 from J, leaving 9 bases between them. Germline lookup yields CDR1 KGHSH and CDR2 LQKENI. The CDR3 protein is CASSPPDRNTEAFF. CDR3 bases: TGTGCCAGCTCACCGCCCGACAGGAACACTGAAGCTTTCTTT.

The chain uses TRBV7-2 and TRBJ2-7; 8 nucleotides line up with TRBD1. The V gene end was trimmed by 1 base and the J gene end by 3 bases; junction bases not matched to a gene: 2. This CDR3 has 14 residues. Germline V lookup: CDR1 SGHTA, CDR2 FQGNSA. The CDR3 sequence is CASSLEGTGYEQYF. For the CDR3, the DNA is TGTGCCAGCAGCTTAGAAGGGACAGGCTACGAGCAGTACTTC.

The chain employs TRBV18 and TRBJ2-3; the match to TRBD1 covers 8 bases. J lost 2 bases, V lost 1 base, and 2 bases had no gene match. The CDR3 is made up of 15 amino acids. Germline loops: CDR1 KGHSH, CDR2 LQKENI. The CDR3 DNA sequence: TGTGCCAGCTCACCACTGACAGGGGTCACAGATACGCAGTATTTT. Protein: CASSPLTGVTDTQYF.

This clone occurred a few times. The genes are TRBV27 and TRBJ1-2, with TRBD1 matching 7 bases. Trimming cost V 1 base and J 2 bases; bases outside gene matches: 1. The CDR3 is 14 residues long. Germline CDR1 MNHEY, CDR2 SMNVEV (reference sequence). The CDR3 DNA reads as TGTGCCAGCAGTTTATTGGGACAGAACTATGGCTACACCTTC. This sequence encodes CASSLLGQNYGYTF.

This sequence joins TRBV7-6 and TRBJ2-7; possibly TRBD2 for D (8 bases). Trimming left V 3 bases short and J 6 bases short, with 21 bases between. This CDR3 has 16 residues. Germline assignment: CDR1 SGHVS and CDR2 FNYEAQ. CDR3 sequence: CASSLGQMGLVSEQYF. The CDR3 DNA sequence: TGTGCCAGCAGCTTGGGACAGATGGGACTAGTCTCCGAGCAGTACTTC.

The sample holds a few counts of this clone. V is TRBV5-8 and J is TRBJ2-5; 7 nucleotides line up with TRBD1. CDR1 SGHTS and CDR2 YDEGEE come from the germline V gene. After removal of 0 bases from V and 1 base from J, the junction contained 3 bases not matched to a gene. The CDR3 covers 15 residues. CDR3 coding DNA: TGTGCCAGCAGCTTGGAGGGGACAGCCCAAGAGACCCAGTACTTC. Amino acid sequence: CASSLEGTAQETQYF.